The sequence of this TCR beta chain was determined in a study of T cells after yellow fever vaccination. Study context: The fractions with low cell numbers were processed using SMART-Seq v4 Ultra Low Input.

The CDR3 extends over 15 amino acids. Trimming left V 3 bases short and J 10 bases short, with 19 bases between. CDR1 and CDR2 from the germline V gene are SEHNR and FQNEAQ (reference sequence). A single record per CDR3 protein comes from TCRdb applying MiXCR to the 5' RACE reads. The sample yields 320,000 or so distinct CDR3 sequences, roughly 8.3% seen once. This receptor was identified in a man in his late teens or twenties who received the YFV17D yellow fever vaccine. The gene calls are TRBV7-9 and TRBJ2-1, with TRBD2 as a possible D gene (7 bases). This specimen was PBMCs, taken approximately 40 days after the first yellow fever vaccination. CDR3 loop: CASSLGGGGQGEQFF. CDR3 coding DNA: TGTGCCAGCAGCTTGGGTGGGGGGGGGCAGGGCGAGCAGTTCTTC.